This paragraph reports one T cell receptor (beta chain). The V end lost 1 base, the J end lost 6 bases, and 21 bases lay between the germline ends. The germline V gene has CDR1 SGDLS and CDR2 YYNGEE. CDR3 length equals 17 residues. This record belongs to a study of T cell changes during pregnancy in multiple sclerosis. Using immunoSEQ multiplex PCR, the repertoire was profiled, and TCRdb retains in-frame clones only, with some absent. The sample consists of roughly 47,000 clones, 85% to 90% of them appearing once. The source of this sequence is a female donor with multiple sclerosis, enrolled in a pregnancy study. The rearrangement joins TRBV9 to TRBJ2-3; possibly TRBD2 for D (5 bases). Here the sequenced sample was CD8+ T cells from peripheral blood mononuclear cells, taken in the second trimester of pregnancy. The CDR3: CASSVWASHTSLDTQYF. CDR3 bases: TGTGCCAGCAGCGTATGGGCTAGCCACACCAGTCTGGATACGCAGTATTTT.